The 30 T cell receptor beta chains below come from one sample, sequenced in a study of OX40 agonist ivuxolimab in advanced cancers. Some clones are missing from TCRdb's copy, which holds only in-frame ones; the method was immunoSEQ multiplex PCR. The repertoire holds 98,000 or so clones, with around 85% as singletons. Specimen: CD4+ or CD8+ T cells sorted from blood, collected in a trial of the OX40 agonist ivuxolimab. Source of these receptors: an adult with an advanced solid tumor such as melanoma, head and neck, liver or kidney cancer.

The gene calls are TRBV28 and TRBJ2-3; 16 bases map to TRBD2. The germline gives CDR1 MDHEN, CDR2 SYDVKM. The J segment lost 5 bases and the V segment lost 8 bases, leaving 10 bases of the junction unmatched. The CDR3 runs to 17 residues. Written as DNA, the CDR3 is TGTGCCAGCGGGCATGGGGGACTAGCGGGAGGGATAGATACGCAGTATTTT. Protein sequence: CASGHGGLAGGIDTQYF.

On this clone: A read error may produce the germline difference seen at one junction end. The chain is built from TRBV6-6 and TRBJ2-3, with no clear D. CDR1 is MNHNY and CDR2 is SVGAGI in the germline V gene (reference sequence). There are 14 residues in the CDR3. The CDR3 sequence: CASVQVGGTNTQYF. The CDR3, as DNA: TGTGCCAGCGTTCAAGTCGGTGGCACAAATACGCAGTATTTT.

V and J are TRBV28 and TRBJ2-7, with 9 bases identical to TRBD1. Germline loops: CDR1 MDHEN, CDR2 SYDVKM. The CDR3 spans 14 residues. V was pared by 6 bases and J by 3 bases, with 6 bases of the junction left unmatched. CDR3 DNA: TGTGCCAGCAGCCACGACAGGGGGAGCTACGAGCAGTACTTC. It translates to CASSHDRGSYEQYF.

The chain is built from TRBV5-4 and TRBJ1-4, with TRBD1 matching 8 bases. The junction had 12 bases not matched to a gene; V was cut back by 4 bases and J by 4 bases. The CDR3 is 17 residues long. CDR1 and CDR2 from the germline V gene are SGHNT and YYREEE (reference sequence). CDR3 DNA sequence: TGTGCCAGCAGCCCAGAAGGGACAGGTCCCTATAATGAAAAACTGTTTTTT. As protein: CASSPEGTGPYNEKLFF.

This chain joins TRBV10-3 and TRBJ1-2; 7 nucleotides line up with TRBD1. The V gene's germline CDR1 is ENHRY and CDR2 SYGVKD. J was trimmed by 4 bases and V by 8 bases; bases with no gene match: 7. There are 13 residues in the CDR3. CDR3 residues: CAIGPGTAYGYTF. The DNA for the CDR3 is TGTGCCATCGGTCCCGGGACAGCCTATGGCTACACCTTC.

The V gene is TRBV2, the J gene TRBJ1-2; a possible D gene is TRBD1 (5 bases). Germline assignment: CDR1 SNHLY and CDR2 FYNNEI. V dropped 1 base and J dropped 8 bases, with 17 bases sitting between them. The CDR3 extends over 15 amino acids. In DNA form, the CDR3 reads TGTGCCAGCAGTGAAGTCCGGGAGGGGTCGGGAGGCTACACCTTC. It yields the protein CASSEVREGSGGYTF.

The chain couples TRBV7-2 to TRBJ1-1; 11 bases match TRBD1. J lost 4 bases, V lost 3 bases, and 4 bases had no gene match. The CDR3 extends over 15 amino acids. Germline V gene lookup returns CDR1 SGHTA and CDR2 FQGNSA. As DNA, the CDR3 is TGTGCCAGCAGCTTGGACAGGGGGCGCGGCACTGAAGCTTTCTTT. This translates into CASSLDRGRGTEAFF.

The chain is built from TRBV7-2 and TRBJ2-5; 9 bases match TRBD1. After removal of 3 bases from V and 2 bases from J, the junction contained 7 bases not matched to a gene. The CDR3 is 16 residues long. Germline loops: CDR1 SGHTA, CDR2 FQGNSA. The CDR3 spells CASSLVDRGNQETQYF. The DNA for the CDR3 is TGTGCCAGCAGCTTGGTCGACAGGGGGAATCAAGAGACCCAGTACTTC.

This chain links TRBV4-3 with TRBJ2-5; D is possibly TRBD2 (6 bases). The CDR3 length is 15 residues. The V end lost 1 base, the J end lost 5 bases, and 14 bases lay between the germline ends. In germline, CDR1 is LGHNA, CDR2 YSLEER. The CDR3 is CASSQAQGGVETQYF. CDR3 nucleotides: TGCGCCAGCAGCCAAGCCCAAGGCGGGGTGGAGACCCAGTACTTC.

The V and J genes are TRBV30 and TRBJ2-5; no clear D gene. Germline V CDR1 and CDR2: GTSNPN, SVGIG (reference sequence). The V end was cut by 4 bases, the J end by 4 bases, with 13 bases between. The CDR3 has 13 residues. The CDR3 protein is CAWKSSATETQYF. Here the CDR3 DNA reads TGTGCCTGGAAGTCAAGCGCGACAGAGACCCAGTACTTC. Complete variable domain (other parts from reference TRBV30 and TRBJ2-5): SQTIHQWPATLVQPVGSPLSLECTVEGTSNPNLYWYRQAAGRGLQLLFYSVGIGQISSEVPQNLSASRPQDRQFILSSKKLLLSDSGFYLCAWKSSATETQYFGPGTRLLVL.

The V gene is TRBV29-1, the J gene TRBJ2-5; TRBD2 matches 7 bases. After removal of 8 bases from V and 5 bases from J, the junction contained 8 bases not matched to a gene. In germline, CDR1 is SQVTM, CDR2 ANQGSEA. This CDR3 spans 12 amino acids. This CDR3 is CSSRVGGETQYF. The CDR3 coding sequence is TGCAGCTCTCGCGTCGGGGGGGAGACCCAGTACTTC.

The V gene is TRBV7-3, the J gene TRBJ2-3, with D possibly being TRBD1 (10 bases). Germline assignment: CDR1 SGHTA and CDR2 FQGTGA. The CDR3 has 18 amino acids. Deletions cut 5 bases from V and 2 bases from J, with 23 bases between. This CDR3 reads CASSRQGAAGGLTDTQYF. CDR3 in DNA: TGTGCCAGCAGCCGACAGGGGGCGGCGGGAGGGCTCACAGATACGCAGTATTTT.

This clone was found a few times. The chain carries TRBV7-9 and TRBJ2-7; D is possibly TRBD1 (6 bases). Trimming took 2 bases from V and 3 from J, leaving 11 bases between them. This CDR3 comprises 14 residues. Germline V gives CDR1 SEHNR, CDR2 FQNEAQ (reference sequence). CDR3 sequence (DNA): TGTGCCAGCAGCTTACAAGGGGGTAACTACGAGCAGTACTTC. Protein: CASSLQGGNYEQYF.

V usage is TRBV28 and J usage is TRBJ1-2, with a tentative D call TRBD1 (5 bases). The CDR3 extends over 14 amino acids. V lost 5 bases and J lost 5, with 15 bases in between. Germline CDR1 and CDR2: MDHEN and SYDVKM. The CDR3 DNA reads TGTGCCAGCAGTATTCTCCGGGACGCATATGGCTACACCTTC. This codes for CASSILRDAYGYTF.

CDR3 region: CASSPSHNEKLFF. For the CDR3, the DNA is TGTGCCAGCTCACCCTCCCATAATGAAAAACTGTTTTTT. V gene TRBV18 combines with J gene TRBJ1-4; D is ambiguous. CDR3 length: 13 residues. CDR1 is KGHSH, CDR2 LQKENI, per germline. Trimming took 3 bases from V and 4 from J, leaving 6 bases between them.

This clone was recorded a few times. V and J are TRBV29-1 and TRBJ2-2; TRBD2 agrees at 10 bases. CDR3 size: 15 residues. Germline V gene data show CDR1 as SQVTM and CDR2 as ANQGSEA. The trim removed 5 bases at V and 8 bases at J, leaving 11 bases unmatched. This CDR3 reads CSVFSPGSGRGELFF. The CDR3 nucleotides read TGCAGCGTTTTCTCCCCGGGTAGCGGGAGGGGGGAGCTGTTTTTT.

CDR3 nucleotide sequence: TGTGCCTTATCTGGGGGGGAAAAACTGTTTTTT. It is translated as CALSGGEKLFF. The chain is built from TRBV30 and TRBJ1-4; tentative D call: TRBD1 (5 bases). The germline gives CDR1 GTSNPN, CDR2 SVGIG (reference sequence). CDR3 length: 11 residues. V lost 7 bases and J lost 8, with 11 bases in between.

The genes are TRBV19 and TRBJ2-1; 11 bases are a match to TRBD2. The CDR3 consists of 16 residues. The V segment lost 6 bases and the J segment 7 bases; nucleotides outside the gene matches: 11. CDR1 is LNHDA, CDR2 SQIVND, per germline (reference sequence). The CDR3 region is CASRALSGRGPNEQFF. CDR3 nucleotide sequence: TGTGCCAGTAGAGCCCTTAGCGGGAGGGGACCAAATGAGCAGTTCTTC.

The rearrangement uses TRBV2 and TRBJ2-7; no clear D gene. V was shortened by 0 bases and J by 0 bases, with 9 bases between the two germline ends. Germline V gene sequence: CDR1 SNHLY, CDR2 FYNNEI. The CDR3 has 15 residues. CDR3 DNA: TGTGCCAGCAGTGAAGCGCAGCAGAGCTCCTACGAGCAGTACTTC. Protein product: CASSEAQQSSYEQYF.

The chain links TRBV4-3 to TRBJ2-7; TRBD1 agrees at 8 bases. V shed 0 bases and J 4 bases; nucleotides not matched to a gene: 8. This CDR3 has 16 residues. CDR1 and CDR2 (germline): LGHNA, YSLEER. The CDR3 here is CASSQEPLRGQYEQYF. Here the CDR3 DNA reads TGCGCCAGCAGCCAAGAACCCCTCAGGGGGCAATACGAGCAGTACTTC.

The rearrangement uses TRBV5-1 and TRBJ1-4, with D possibly being TRBD1 (5 bases). CDR3 length equals 14 residues. Between the trimmed V and J ends, which lost 5 bases and 2 bases, there was a span of 10 bases. The V gene's germline CDR1 is SGHRS and CDR2 YFSETQ. The CDR3 loop reads CASRRDSTNEKLFF. The CDR3 DNA is TGCGCCAGCAGACGGGACTCCACTAATGAAAAACTGTTTTTT.

V usage is TRBV9 and J usage is TRBJ2-7; 7 bases fit TRBD2. Trimming at V came to 1 base and at J to 2 bases, leaving 3 bases not matched to a gene. The germline gives CDR1 SGDLS, CDR2 YYNGEE. The CDR3 runs 14 residues. This chain's CDR3 is CASSVSGTTYEQYF. In nucleotides, the CDR3 is TGTGCCAGCAGCGTATCCGGGACTACCTACGAGCAGTACTTC.

V is TRBV5-5 and J is TRBJ2-7, with unresolved D. V was clipped by 3 bases and J by 3 bases, with 7 bases between them. CDR3 size: 12 residues. Germline CDR1 is SGHKS and CDR2 is YYEKEE (reference sequence). CDR3 DNA sequence: TGTGCCAGCAGCTGGGGATACTACGAGCAGTACTTC. As protein: CASSWGYYEQYF.

The rearrangement links TRBV19 to TRBJ2-5; TRBD1 agrees at 7 bases. With V trimmed by 4 bases and J by 7 bases, 12 bases remained unmatched. Per the germline V gene, CDR1 is LNHDA and CDR2 is SQIVND (reference sequence). The CDR3 has 15 residues. The CDR3 region has the DNA TGTGCCAGTAGTACCCCGACAGGGCGTTTCGGGACCCAGTACTTC. Its translation is CASSTPTGRFGTQYF.

This clone was seen just once. The rearrangement joins TRBV6-5 to TRBJ2-1, with D possibly being TRBD1 (5 bases). CDR1 is MNHEY and CDR2 is SVGAGI in the germline V gene. The CDR3 contains 12 residues. Between the trimmed V and J ends, which lost 5 bases and 9 bases, there was a span of 11 bases. CDR3 in amino acids: CASSKGVGEQFF. Here the CDR3 DNA reads TGTGCCAGCAGTAAAGGGGTGGGTGAGCAGTTCTTC.

This chain connects TRBV28 to TRBJ1-1; D remains unclear. The ends were cut back, 3 bases at V and 1 base at J, with 3 bases in the middle. The V gene's germline CDR1 is MDHEN and CDR2 SYDVKM. The CDR3 has 12 amino acids. The CDR3 nucleotides are TGTGCCAGCAGTTTGGGGAACACTGAAGCTTTCTTT. This translates into CASSLGNTEAFF.

The CDR3 loop reads CASSQDWANTEAFF. CDR3 coding DNA: TGTGCCAGCAGCCAAGATTGGGCGAACACTGAAGCTTTCTTT. The V gene is TRBV4-2, the J gene TRBJ1-1; D remains ambiguous. This CDR3 comprises 14 residues. From germline, CDR1 is LGHNA and CDR2 YNFKEQ. V lost 0 bases to trimming and J lost 1 base, with 6 bases between them.

V and J are TRBV5-6 and TRBJ2-5, with no clear D. Trimming left V 3 bases short and J 2 bases short, with 14 bases between. Germline-derived CDR1 and CDR2 are SGHDT and YYEEEE. The CDR3 loop spans 15 amino acids. The CDR3 reads CASSSLTRLQETQYF. CDR3 DNA sequence: TGTGCCAGCAGCTCACTGACAAGACTTCAAGAGACCCAGTACTTC.

The rearrangement links TRBV7-2 to TRBJ2-1, with 8 bases lining up with TRBD1. Germline trimming cut 5 bases from V and 15 bases from J; bases unmatched to any gene: 15. The CDR3 sequence is 14 residues long. The germline CDR1 and CDR2 sequences are SGHTA and FQGNSA. CDR3 sequence reads: CASSRPLPDRERFF. CDR3 bases: TGTGCCAGCAGCCGACCTCTCCCGGACAGGGAACGGTTCTTC.

This chain links TRBV7-2 with TRBJ2-1, with 7 bases identical to TRBD2. Trimming removed 2 bases from V and 5 bases from J; junction bases left unmatched: 9. This CDR3 spans 16 amino acids. Germline CDR1 reads SGHTA; CDR2 reads FQGNSA. The CDR3 here is CASSLRREKVHNEQFF. The CDR3 region has the DNA TGTGCCAGCAGCTTAAGGCGGGAGAAGGTCCACAATGAGCAGTTCTTC.